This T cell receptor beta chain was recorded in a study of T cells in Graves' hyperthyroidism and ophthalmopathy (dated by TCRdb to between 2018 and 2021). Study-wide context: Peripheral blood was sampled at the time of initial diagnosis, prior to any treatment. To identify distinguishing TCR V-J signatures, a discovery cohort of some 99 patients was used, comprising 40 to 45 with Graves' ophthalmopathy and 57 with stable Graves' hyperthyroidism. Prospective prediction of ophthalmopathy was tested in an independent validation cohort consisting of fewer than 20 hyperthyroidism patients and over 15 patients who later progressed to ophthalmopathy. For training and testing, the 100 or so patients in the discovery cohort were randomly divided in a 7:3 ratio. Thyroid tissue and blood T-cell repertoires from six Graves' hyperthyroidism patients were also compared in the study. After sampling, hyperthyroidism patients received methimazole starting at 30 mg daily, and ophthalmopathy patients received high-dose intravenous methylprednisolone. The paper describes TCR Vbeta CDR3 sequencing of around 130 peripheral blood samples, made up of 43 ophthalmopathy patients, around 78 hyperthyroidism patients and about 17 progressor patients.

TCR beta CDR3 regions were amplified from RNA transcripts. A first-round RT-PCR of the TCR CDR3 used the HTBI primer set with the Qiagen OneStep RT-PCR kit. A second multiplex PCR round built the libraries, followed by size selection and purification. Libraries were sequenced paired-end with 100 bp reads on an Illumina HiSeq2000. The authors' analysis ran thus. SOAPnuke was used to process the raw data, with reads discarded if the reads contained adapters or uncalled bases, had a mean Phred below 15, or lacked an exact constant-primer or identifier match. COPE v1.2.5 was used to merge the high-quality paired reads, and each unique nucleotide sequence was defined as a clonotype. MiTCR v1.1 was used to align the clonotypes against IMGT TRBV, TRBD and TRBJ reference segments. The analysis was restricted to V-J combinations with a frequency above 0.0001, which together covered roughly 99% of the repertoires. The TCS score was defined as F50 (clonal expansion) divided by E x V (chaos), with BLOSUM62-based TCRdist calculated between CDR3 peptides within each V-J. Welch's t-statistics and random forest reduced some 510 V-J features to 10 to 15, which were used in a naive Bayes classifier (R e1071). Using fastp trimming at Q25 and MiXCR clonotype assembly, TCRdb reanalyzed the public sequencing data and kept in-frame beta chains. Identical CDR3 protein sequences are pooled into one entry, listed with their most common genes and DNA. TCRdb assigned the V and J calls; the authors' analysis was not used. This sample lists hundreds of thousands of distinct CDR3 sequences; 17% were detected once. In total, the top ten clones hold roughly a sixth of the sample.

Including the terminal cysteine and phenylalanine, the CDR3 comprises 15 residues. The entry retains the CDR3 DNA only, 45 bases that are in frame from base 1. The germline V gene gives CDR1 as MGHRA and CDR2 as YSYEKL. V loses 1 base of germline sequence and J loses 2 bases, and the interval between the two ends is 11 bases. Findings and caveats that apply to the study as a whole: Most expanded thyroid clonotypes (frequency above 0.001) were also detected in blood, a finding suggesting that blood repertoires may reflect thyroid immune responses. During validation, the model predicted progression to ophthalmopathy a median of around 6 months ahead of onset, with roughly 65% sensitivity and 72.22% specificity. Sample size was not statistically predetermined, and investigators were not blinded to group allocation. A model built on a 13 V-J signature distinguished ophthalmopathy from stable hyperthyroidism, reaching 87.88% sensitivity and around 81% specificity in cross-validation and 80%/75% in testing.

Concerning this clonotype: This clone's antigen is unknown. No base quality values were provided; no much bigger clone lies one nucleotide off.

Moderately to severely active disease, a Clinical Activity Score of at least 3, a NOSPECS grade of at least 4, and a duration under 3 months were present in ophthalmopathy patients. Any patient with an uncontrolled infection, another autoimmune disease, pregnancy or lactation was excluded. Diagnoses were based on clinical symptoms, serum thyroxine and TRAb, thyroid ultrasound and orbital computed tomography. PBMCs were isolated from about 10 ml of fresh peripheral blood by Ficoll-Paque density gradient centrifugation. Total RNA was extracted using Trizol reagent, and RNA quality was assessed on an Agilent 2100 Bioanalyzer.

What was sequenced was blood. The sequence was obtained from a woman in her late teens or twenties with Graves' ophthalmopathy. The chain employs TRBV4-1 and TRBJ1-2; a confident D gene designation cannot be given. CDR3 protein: CASSQVGRSNYGYTF. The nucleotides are TGCGCCAGCAGCCAAGTGGGCAGGTCCAACTATGGCTACACCTTC.